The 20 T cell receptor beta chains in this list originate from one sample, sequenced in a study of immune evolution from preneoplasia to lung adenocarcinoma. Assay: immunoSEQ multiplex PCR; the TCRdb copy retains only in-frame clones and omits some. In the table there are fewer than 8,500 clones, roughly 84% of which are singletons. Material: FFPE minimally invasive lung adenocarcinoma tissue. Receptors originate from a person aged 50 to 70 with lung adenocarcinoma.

The CDR3 bases are TGTGCCAGCAGCCATATAGGACAGGGGCAAGAGACCCAGTACTTC. Protein product: CASSHIGQGQETQYF. The genes are TRBV7-9 and TRBJ2-5; TRBD1 matches at 9 bases. The V and J ends lost 5 bases and 2 bases, in that order; junction bases with no gene match: 6. The CDR3 has 15 amino acids. Germline V lookup: CDR1 SEHNR, CDR2 FQNEAQ (reference sequence).

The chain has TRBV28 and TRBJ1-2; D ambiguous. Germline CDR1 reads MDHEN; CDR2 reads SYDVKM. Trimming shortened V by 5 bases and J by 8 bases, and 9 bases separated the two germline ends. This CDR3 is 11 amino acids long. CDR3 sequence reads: CASSANLGYTF. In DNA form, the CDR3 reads TGTGCCAGCAGTGCCAATTTGGGCTACACCTTC.

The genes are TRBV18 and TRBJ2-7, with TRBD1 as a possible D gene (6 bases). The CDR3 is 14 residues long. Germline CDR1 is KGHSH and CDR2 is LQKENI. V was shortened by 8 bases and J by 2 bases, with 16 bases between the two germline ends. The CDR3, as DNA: TGTGCCAGCCAAGGGGGTTTTGAGCCCTACGAGCAGTACTTC. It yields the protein CASQGGFEPYEQYF.

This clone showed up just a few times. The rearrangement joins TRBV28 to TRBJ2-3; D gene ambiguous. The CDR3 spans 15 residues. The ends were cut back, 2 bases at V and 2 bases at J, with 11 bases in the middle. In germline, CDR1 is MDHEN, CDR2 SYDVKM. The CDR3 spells CASSLPSELTDTQYF. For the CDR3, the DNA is TGTGCCAGCAGTTTACCCAGCGAACTCACAGATACGCAGTATTTT.

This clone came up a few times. The CDR3 sequence is CASHRDSTDTQYF. CDR3 DNA: TGTGCCAGCCACAGGGATAGCACAGATACGCAGTATTTT. J is TRBJ2-3 and V is TRBV19, with a possible D match to TRBD1 (6 bases). The CDR3 extends over 13 amino acids. V shed 9 bases and J shed 0 bases, with 10 bases lying between them. Germline values: CDR1 LNHDA, CDR2 SQIVND (reference sequence).

The DNA for the CDR3 is TGTGCCATCAGCGAGAGACTAGCGGTCACCGGGGAGCTGTTTTTT. Its translation is CAISERLAVTGELFF. This chain joins TRBV10-3 and TRBJ2-2; 9 positions match TRBD2. The CDR3 is 15 amino acids. With 6 bases clipped from V and 4 bases from J, the junction kept 6 bases outside the gene matches. Per germline, CDR1 ENHRY and CDR2 SYGVKD.

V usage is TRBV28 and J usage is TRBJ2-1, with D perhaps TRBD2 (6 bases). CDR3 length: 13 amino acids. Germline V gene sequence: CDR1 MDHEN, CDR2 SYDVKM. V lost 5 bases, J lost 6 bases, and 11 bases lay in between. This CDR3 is CASSPVGGNEQFF. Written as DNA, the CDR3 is TGTGCCAGCAGTCCCGTGGGGGGCAATGAGCAGTTCTTC.

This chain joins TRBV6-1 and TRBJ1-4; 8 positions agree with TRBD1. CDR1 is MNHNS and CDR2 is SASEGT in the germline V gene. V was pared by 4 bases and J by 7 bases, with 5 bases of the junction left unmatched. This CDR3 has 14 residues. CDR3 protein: CASSGTGRGEKLFF. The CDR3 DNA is TGTGCCAGCAGTGGGACAGGGAGGGGTGAAAAACTGTTTTTT.

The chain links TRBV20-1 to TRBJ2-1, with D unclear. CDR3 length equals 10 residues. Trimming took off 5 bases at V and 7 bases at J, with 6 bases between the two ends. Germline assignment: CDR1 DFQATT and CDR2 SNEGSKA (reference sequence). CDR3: CSAPSNEQFF. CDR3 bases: TGCAGTGCTCCAAGTAATGAGCAGTTCTTC.

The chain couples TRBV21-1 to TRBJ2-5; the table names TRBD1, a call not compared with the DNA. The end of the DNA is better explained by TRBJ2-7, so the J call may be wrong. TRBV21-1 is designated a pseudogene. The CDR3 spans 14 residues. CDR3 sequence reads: CASKDDKLLYEQYF. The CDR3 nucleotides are TGTGCCAGCAAAGACGACAAATTACTCTACGAGCAGTACTTC.

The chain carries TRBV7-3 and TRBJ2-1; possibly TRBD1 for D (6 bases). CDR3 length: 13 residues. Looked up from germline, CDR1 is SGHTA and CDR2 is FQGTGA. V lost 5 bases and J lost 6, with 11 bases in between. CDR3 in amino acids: CASSIQGINEQFF. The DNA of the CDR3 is TGTGCCAGCAGCATACAGGGTATCAATGAGCAGTTCTTC.

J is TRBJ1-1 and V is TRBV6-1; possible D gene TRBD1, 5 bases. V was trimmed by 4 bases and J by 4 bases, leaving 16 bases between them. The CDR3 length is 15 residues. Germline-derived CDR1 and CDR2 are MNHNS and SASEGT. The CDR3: CASSGGVPRSTEAFF. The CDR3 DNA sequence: TGTGCCAGCAGTGGAGGGGTCCCAAGGAGCACTGAAGCTTTCTTT.

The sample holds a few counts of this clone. The CDR3 DNA reads as TGTGCCAGCAGCTTAGACAGAATCCAAGAGACCCAGTACTTC. Encoded protein: CASSLDRIQETQYF. The rearrangement uses TRBV7-9 and TRBJ2-5; D remains ambiguous. Germline CDR1 reads SEHNR; CDR2 reads FQNEAQ (reference sequence). CDR3 size: 14 residues. V dropped 1 base and J dropped 1 base, with 7 bases sitting between them.

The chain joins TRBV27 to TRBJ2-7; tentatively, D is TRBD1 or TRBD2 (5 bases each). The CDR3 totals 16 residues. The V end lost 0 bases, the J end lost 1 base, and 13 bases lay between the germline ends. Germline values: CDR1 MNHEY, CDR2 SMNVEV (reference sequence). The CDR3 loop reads CASSLSSRDPSYEQYF. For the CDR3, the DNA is TGTGCCAGCAGTTTATCCTCCCGGGACCCTTCCTACGAGCAGTACTTC.

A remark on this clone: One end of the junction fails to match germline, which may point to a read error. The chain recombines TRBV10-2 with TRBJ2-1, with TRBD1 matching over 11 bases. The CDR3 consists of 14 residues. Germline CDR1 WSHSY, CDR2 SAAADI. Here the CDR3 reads CASSPSGTGGATLF. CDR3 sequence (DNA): TGCGCCAGCAGTCCTTCCGGGACAGGGGGGGCCACACTCTTC.

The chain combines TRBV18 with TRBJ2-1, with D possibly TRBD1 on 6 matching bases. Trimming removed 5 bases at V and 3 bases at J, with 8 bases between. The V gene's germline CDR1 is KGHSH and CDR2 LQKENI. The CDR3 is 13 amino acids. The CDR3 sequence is CASSTQGYNEQFF. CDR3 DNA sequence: TGTGCCAGCTCAACACAGGGCTACAATGAGCAGTTCTTC.

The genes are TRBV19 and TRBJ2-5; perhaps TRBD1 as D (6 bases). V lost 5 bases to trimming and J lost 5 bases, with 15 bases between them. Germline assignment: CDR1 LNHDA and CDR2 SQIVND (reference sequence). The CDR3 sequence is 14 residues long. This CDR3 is CASSLDRGSETQYF. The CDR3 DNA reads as TGTGCCAGTAGTTTGGACAGAGGAAGCGAGACCCAGTACTTC.

CDR3 DNA sequence: TGTGCCAGCAGTGAAAGGGACAGGGGAGAAGCTTTCTTT. Protein sequence: CASSERDRGEAFF. V usage is TRBV6-1 and J usage is TRBJ1-1, with 10 bases matching TRBD1. The junction had 2 bases not matched to a gene; V was cut back by 2 bases and J by 8 bases. From germline, CDR1 is MNHNS and CDR2 SASEGT. The CDR3 contains 13 residues.

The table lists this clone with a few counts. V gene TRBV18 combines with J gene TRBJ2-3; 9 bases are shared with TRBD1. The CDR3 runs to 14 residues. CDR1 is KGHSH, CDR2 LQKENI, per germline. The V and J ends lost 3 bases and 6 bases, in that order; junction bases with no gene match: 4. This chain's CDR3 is CASSPRTGEDTQYF. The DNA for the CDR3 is TGTGCCAGCTCACCGAGGACAGGGGAGGATACGCAGTATTTT.

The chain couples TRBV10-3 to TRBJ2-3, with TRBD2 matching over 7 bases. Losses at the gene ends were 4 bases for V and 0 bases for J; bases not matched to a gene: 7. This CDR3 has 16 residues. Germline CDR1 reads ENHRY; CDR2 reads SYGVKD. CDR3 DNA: TGTGCCATCAGTGGGCAGCGGGACTCTAGCACAGATACGCAGTATTTT. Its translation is CAISGQRDSSTDTQYF.